These T cell receptor beta chains were read from a single sample in a study of T cell repertoires in aging, cancer and after chemotherapy. TCRdb recomputed calls from the multiplex PCR reads with MiXCR, one row per CDR3 protein. This table has some 11,000 distinct CDR3 sequences, less than 55% appearing once. Sequences were obtained from blood. Receptor source: a human donor in good health. CDR3s include the opening cysteine and the closing phenylalanine or tryptophan. D genes are given only for firm matches. Size is stated for part of the rows, as once, few or many counts, or as a class when the clone is expanded.

>TRBV12-3/TRBV12-4|NA|NA|TRBJ1-2
CASSEGLGYGYTF
TGTGCCAGCAGTGAAGGGTTAGGATATGGCTACACCTTC
>TRBV20-1|NA|NA|TRBJ1-2
CSAPPGSGNYGYTF
TGCAGTGCTCCTCCGGGATCGGGTAACTATGGCTACACCTTC
>TRBV6-6|NA|NA|TRBJ2-7
CASSGIGQGSNYEQYF
TGTGCCAGCAGTGGAATCGGGCAGGGCTCCAACTACGAGCAGTACTTC
>TRBV29-1|NA|TRBD1|TRBJ1-1
CSGRQGVAEAFF
TGCAGCGGTAGACAGGGGGTGGCTGAAGCTTTCTTT
>TRBV6-5|NA|NA|TRBJ2-5
CASSYQAGVEEETQYF
TGTGCCAGCAGTTACCAGGCAGGGGTTGAGGAAGAGACCCAGTACTTC
>TRBV12-3/TRBV12-4|NA|TRBD1|TRBJ2-7
CASSQTGGEQYF
TGTGCCAGCAGTCAAACAGGGGGCGAGCAGTACTTC
>TRBV5-5|NA|TRBD2|TRBJ2-7
CASRLRPQLAGDWEQYF
TGTGCCAGCAGACTTCGACCCCAACTAGCGGGAGACTGGGAGCAGTACTTC
>TRBV7-9|NA|NA|TRBJ1-1
CASSTQGAAFF
TGTGCCAGCAGCACGCAGGGAGCAGCTTTCTTT
>TRBV5-6|NA|NA|TRBJ1-2
CASSFGTSSGFNYGYTF
TGTGCCAGCAGCTTCGGGACGTCCTCCGGGTTTAACTATGGCTACACCTTC
>TRBV19|NA|NA|TRBJ2-7
CASSIFAASYEQYF
TGTGCCAGTAGTATTTTCGCAGCCTCCTACGAGCAGTACTTC
>TRBV19|once|NA|TRBJ2-3
CASRAGGTDTQNF
TGTGCCAGTAGGGCCGGAGGCACAGATACGCAGAATTTT
>TRBV20-1|NA|TRBD2|TRBJ2-3
CSARPEGLAGTDTQYF
TGCAGTGCTAGGCCCGAGGGACTAGCGGGGACAGATACGCAGTATTTT
>TRBV20-1|few|NA|TRBJ2-7
CSASDGDYEQYF
TGCAGTGCTAGCGACGGAGACTACGAGCAGTACTTC
>TRBV12-3/TRBV12-4|few|NA|TRBJ1-2
CASGFGVGTYGYTF
TGTGCTAGTGGTTTCGGGGTGGGGACCTATGGCTACACCTTC
>TRBV7-6|NA|NA|TRBJ1-6
CASSLNSDKNSPLHF
TGTGCCAGCAGCTTAAACAGCGATAAAAATTCACCCCTCCACTTT
>TRBV5-1|NA|NA|TRBJ2-3
CASRHGGGQSTDTQYF
TGCGCCAGCAGGCACGGAGGGGGGCAGTCCACAGATACGCAGTATTTT
>TRBV5-1|NA|TRBD1|TRBJ2-5
CASSLATGGRETQYF
TGCGCCAGCAGCTTGGCGACAGGGGGTCGAGAGACCCAGTACTTC
>TRBV11-2|NA|NA|TRBJ1-6
CASSLDGPYNSPLHF
TGTGCCAGCAGCTTAGACGGACCCTATAATTCACCCCTCCACTTT
>TRBV11-2|NA|NA|TRBJ1-2
CASSPGVGNYGYTF
TGTGCCAGCAGCCCAGGGGTGGGGAACTATGGCTACACCTTC
>TRBV6-1|few|NA|TRBJ1-2
CASSETGPTNGYTF
TGTGCCAGCAGTGAAACAGGGCCAACTAATGGCTACACCTTC
>TRBV11-1|few|TRBD1|TRBJ1-1
CASSLEDRVNTEAFF
TGTGCCAGCAGCTTAGAGGACAGGGTCAACACTGAAGCTTTCTTT
>TRBV24-1|NA|TRBD1|TRBJ1-3
CATSRDSTGNTIYF
TGTGCCACCAGCCGGGACAGTACTGGAAACACCATATATTTT
>TRBV6-5|NA|TRBD1|TRBJ1-1
CASTTGVTEAFF
TGTGCCAGCACCACAGGGGTCACTGAAGCTTTCTTT
>TRBV6-5|NA|NA|TRBJ2-5
CASSYSGRVGETQYF
TGTGCCAGCAGTTACTCAGGCAGGGTAGGAGAGACCCAGTACTTC